A selection of T cell receptor beta chains follows, all from one sample in a study of read filtering for tumor transcriptome and immune sequencing. TCRdb independently ran MiXCR on the reads; one entry per CDR3 protein. The repertoire includes some 130,000 distinct CDR3 sequences, approximately 12% of them detected once, and approximately 11% sits in the top ten. The material sequenced was a population of CD138-negative cells sorted from bone marrow. Source of these receptors: a donor over 35 with multiple myeloma. CDR3s leave out the opening cysteine and the closing phenylalanine or tryptophan. Not all rows give a size; the values are once, few, many and, for expanded clones, a class.

v_gene | abundance | CDR3aa
TRBV7-9 | many | ASSLGFSPLH
TRBV12-3/TRBV12-4 | many | ASSHSGGAGGELF
TRBV30 | . | AWGTGTGDTEAF
TRBV10-2 | many | ASRGPGTSGRLRSSSYEQY
TRBV15 | many | ATSTRGYRTNEKLF
TRBV5-1 | many | ASSLERGYEQY
TRBV6-5 | many | ASSRDPGQPQH
TRBV20-1 | many | SAPSRGSGNTEAF
TRBV2 | many | ASVVTGGREKLF
TRBV3-1 | many | ASSRPDRQETQY
TRBV18 | many | ASSLSTVQETQY
TRBV18 | many | ASSPGQIQETQY
TRBV15 | . | ATSSRQGVGTGELF
TRBV4-1 | many | ASSQEKLTEAF
TRBV4-1 | few | ASSQELGPHPEGTEAF
TRBV3-1 | few | ASSLRGSRQPQH
TRBV28 | . | ASSARDSRRQPQH